The subject of this entry is one T cell receptor beta chain. Its specificity is not known. This sample is drawn from a study of cytomegalovirus exposure and HLA in healthy donors. Study-level points and caveats: Trimming of TCR beta V- and J-genes showed a link, identified in a later analysis, to a missense DCLRE1C variant. Among the sequence variants, a highly shared cluster was likely an artifact of sequencing.

Germline CDR1 is KGHSH and CDR2 is LQKENI. CDR3 length: 19 residues. Losses at the gene ends were 3 bases for V and 2 bases for J; bases not matched to a gene: 7. 60 Vbeta and 13 Jbeta primers were used in PCR. Original data processing: In a later analysis, 75 million to 95 million unique TCR beta chains included roughly 11 million shared by two or more donors. Produced via immunoSEQ multiplex PCR; TCRdb's table is partial and in-frame only. The DNA gave D and trimming, while V, J and clone size come from that table. The sample lists 130,000 or so clones, 60% to 85% occurring once. The sequencing sample was made of PBMCs. The TCR was taken from a woman aged 40-49 years in good health and CMV-seropositive. The chain uses TRBV18 and TRBJ2-1, with 16 positions matching TRBD2. The CDR3 sequence is CASSPPGTSGRVPYNEQFF. The CDR3 region has the DNA TGTGCCAGCTCACCCCCCGGGACTAGCGGGAGGGTTCCCTACAATGAGCAGTTCTTC.